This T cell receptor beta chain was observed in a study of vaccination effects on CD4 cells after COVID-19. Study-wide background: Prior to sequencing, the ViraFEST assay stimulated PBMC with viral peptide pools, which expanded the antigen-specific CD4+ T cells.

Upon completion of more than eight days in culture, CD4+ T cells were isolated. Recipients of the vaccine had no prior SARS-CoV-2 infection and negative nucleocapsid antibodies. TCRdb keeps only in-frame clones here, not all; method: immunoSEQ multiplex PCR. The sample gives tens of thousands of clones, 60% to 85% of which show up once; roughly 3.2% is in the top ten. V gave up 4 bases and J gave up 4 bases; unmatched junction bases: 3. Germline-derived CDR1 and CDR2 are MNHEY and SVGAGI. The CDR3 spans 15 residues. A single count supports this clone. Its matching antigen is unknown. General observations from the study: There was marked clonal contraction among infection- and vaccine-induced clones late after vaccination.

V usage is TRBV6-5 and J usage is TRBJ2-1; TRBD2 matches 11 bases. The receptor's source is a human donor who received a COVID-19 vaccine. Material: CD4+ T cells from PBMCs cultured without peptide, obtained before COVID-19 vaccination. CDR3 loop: CASSSTSGGYNEQFF. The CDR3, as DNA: TGTGCCAGCAGTTCAACTAGCGGGGGATACAATGAGCAGTTCTTC.